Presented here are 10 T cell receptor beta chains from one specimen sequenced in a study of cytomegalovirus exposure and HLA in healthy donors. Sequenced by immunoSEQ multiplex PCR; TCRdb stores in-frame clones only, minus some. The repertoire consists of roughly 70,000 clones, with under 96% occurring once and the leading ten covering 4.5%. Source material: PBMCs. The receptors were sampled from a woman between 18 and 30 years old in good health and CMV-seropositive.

This chain's CDR3 is CASTSVGEQFF. CDR3 DNA sequence: TGTGCCAGCACTAGCGTTGGTGAGCAGTTCTTC. The chain combines TRBV28 with TRBJ2-1, with a possible D match to TRBD2 (6 bases). The ends were cut back, 7 bases at V and 9 bases at J, with 10 bases in the middle. Per germline, CDR1 MDHEN and CDR2 SYDVKM. The CDR3 has 11 residues.

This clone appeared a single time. The CDR3 DNA reads TGCAGCGTTCTGGGGGGAAGGACAGGATACTACGAGCAGTACTTC. Translating gives CSVLGGRTGYYEQYF. The chain has TRBV29-1 and TRBJ2-7, with a possible D match to TRBD1 (7 bases). Germline lookup yields CDR1 SQVTM and CDR2 ANQGSEA. Trimming pared 5 bases from V and 3 bases from J, leaving 20 bases between. The CDR3 is 15 residues long.

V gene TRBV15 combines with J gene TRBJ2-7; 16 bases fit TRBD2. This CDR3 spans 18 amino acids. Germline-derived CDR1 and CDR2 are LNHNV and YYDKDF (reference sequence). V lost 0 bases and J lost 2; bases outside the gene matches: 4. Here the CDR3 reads CATSRDYGTSGRAYEQYF. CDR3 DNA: TGTGCCACCAGCAGAGATTATGGGACTAGCGGGAGGGCCTACGAGCAGTACTTC.

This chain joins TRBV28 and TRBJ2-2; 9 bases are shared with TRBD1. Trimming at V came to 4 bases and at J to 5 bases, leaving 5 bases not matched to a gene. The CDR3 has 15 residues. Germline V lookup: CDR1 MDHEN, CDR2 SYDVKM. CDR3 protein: CASSSGTGKTGELFF. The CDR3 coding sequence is TGTGCCAGCAGTTCCGGGACAGGGAAGACCGGGGAGCTGTTTTTT. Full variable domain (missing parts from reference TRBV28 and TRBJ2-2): DVKVTQSSRYLVKRTGEKVFLECVQDMDHENMFWYRQDPGLGLRLIYFSYDVKMKEKGDIPEGYSVSREKKERFSLILESASTNQTSMYLCASSSGTGKTGELFFGEGSRLTVL.

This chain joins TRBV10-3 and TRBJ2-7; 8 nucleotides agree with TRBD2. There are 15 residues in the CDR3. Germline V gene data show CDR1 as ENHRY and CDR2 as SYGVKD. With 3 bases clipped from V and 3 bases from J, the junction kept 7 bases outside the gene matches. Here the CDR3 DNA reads TGTGCCATCAGTGAAAAGGCCGGGGGGGTCTACGAGCAGTACTTC. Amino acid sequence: CAISEKAGGVYEQYF.

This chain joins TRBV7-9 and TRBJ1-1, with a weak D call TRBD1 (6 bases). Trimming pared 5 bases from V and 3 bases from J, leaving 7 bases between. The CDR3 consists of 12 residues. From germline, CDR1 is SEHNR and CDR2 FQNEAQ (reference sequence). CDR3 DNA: TGTGCCAGCAGCCCAGGGGACACTGAAGCTTTCTTT. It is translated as CASSPGDTEAFF.

CDR3 protein: CASSLGAGVGDTQYF. The CDR3 DNA reads as TGTGCCAGCAGTTTAGGCGCGGGAGTAGGAGATACGCAGTATTTT. The V call is TRBV28, the J call TRBJ2-3, with 7 bases that match TRBD2. CDR1 is MDHEN, CDR2 SYDVKM, per germline. V dropped 2 bases and J dropped 5; count of bases not matched to a gene: 7. The CDR3 is made up of 15 amino acids.

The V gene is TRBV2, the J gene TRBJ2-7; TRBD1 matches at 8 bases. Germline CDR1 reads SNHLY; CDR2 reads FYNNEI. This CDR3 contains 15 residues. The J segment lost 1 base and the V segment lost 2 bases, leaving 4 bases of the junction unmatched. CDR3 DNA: TGTGCCAGCAGTGAATCAGGGGGCGTGTCCTACGAGCAGTACTTC. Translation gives CASSESGGVSYEQYF.

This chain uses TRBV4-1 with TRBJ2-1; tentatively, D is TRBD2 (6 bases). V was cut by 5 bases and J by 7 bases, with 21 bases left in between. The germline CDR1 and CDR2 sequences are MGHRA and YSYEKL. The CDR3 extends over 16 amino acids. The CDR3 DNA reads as TGCGCCAGCAGCTCGAGGAGGGGCTTAGGGTCGAATGAGCAGTTCTTC. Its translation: CASSSRRGLGSNEQFF.

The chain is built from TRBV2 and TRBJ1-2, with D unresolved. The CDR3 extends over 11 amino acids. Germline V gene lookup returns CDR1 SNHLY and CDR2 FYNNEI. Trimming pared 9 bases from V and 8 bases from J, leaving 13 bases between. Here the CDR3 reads CASRGLRGYTF. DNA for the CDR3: TGTGCCAGTCGGGGTTTGAGAGGCTACACCTTC.